This T cell receptor (beta chain) is drawn from a study of blood T cell repertoires in COVID-19. Across the whole study: PBMCs, B-cell-depleted T cells, or T cells provided the cDNA or gDNA that made up the material.

TCRdb's copy holds only in-frame clones and misses some; the assay was immunoSEQ multiplex PCR. Of tens of thousands of clones in the sample, 85% to 90% were seen once. Germline V gives CDR1 SGHRS, CDR2 YFSETQ. The CDR3 loop spans 14 amino acids. J was trimmed by 8 bases and V by 0 bases; bases with no gene match: 5. The sequenced material came from peripheral blood. This TCR came from a human donor with acute or convalescent COVID-19. The donor label of this sample is uncertain. J is TRBJ2-4 and V is TRBV5-1; 7 positions match TRBD1. CDR3 nucleotide sequence: TGCGCCAGCAGCTTGGGAGGGGGCCAGGACATTCAGTACTTC. Its protein product is CASSLGGGQDIQYF.